These 11 T cell receptor beta chains originate from one sample sequenced in a study of T cell responses to AZD1222 COVID-19 vaccine. The assay was immunoSEQ multiplex PCR, and TCRdb's table has in-frame clones only and misses some. The sample gives 130,000 to 150,000 clones, roughly 90% of which show up once; more than 1.2% is in the top ten. Here the sequenced sample was peripheral blood, taken on day 0 of AZD1222 vaccination. Receptors were obtained from an adult in good health.

The V gene is TRBV12-5, the J gene TRBJ2-2; tentative D call: TRBD1 (6 bases). V lost 4 bases to trimming and J lost 0 bases, with 12 bases between them. Germline-derived CDR1 and CDR2 are LGHNT and FRNRAP. The CDR3 covers 16 residues. In DNA, the CDR3 is TGTGCTAGTGGTTCGGACAGAATTGCGAACACCGGGGAGCTGTTTTTT. Translation: CASGSDRIANTGELFF.

The CDR3 is CASRTGTQETQYF. In DNA form, the CDR3 reads TGCGCCAGCAGGACCGGGACTCAAGAGACCCAGTACTTC. This sequence joins TRBV10-2 and TRBJ2-5; possibly TRBD2 for D (6 bases). CDR1 WSHSY and CDR2 SAAADI come from the germline V gene. The CDR3 extends over 13 amino acids. The V gene lost 6 bases and the J gene lost 2 bases, with 10 bases spanning the gap.

The chain carries TRBV19 and TRBJ1-2, with D maybe TRBD1 (6 bases). V dropped 11 bases and J dropped 3 bases, with 13 bases sitting between them. Germline V CDR1 and CDR2: LNHDA, SQIVND (reference sequence). The CDR3 is 12 amino acids. The CDR3 DNA follows: TGTGCCCGACCCTACAGGGACTATGGCTACACCTTC. Protein: CARPYRDYGYTF. The full variable domain, rest sourced from reference TRBV19 and TRBJ1-2, is DGGITQSPKYLFRKEGQNVTLSCEQNLNHDAMYWYRQDPGQGLRLIYYSQIVNDFQKGDIAEGYSVSREKKESFPLTVTSAQKNPTAFYLCARPYRDYGYTFGSGTRLTVV.

The chain joins TRBV2 to TRBJ2-1, with 11 bases lining up with TRBD2. CDR3 length equals 15 residues. V was clipped by 8 bases and J by 8 bases; unmatched bases: 11. The germline V gene has CDR1 SNHLY and CDR2 FYNNEI. The CDR3 reads CASGSGSGGADEQFF. DNA of the CDR3: TGTGCCAGCGGGTCGGGTAGCGGGGGGGCCGATGAGCAGTTCTTC.

This chain connects TRBV19 to TRBJ2-5; D unclear. The CDR3 is made up of 20 amino acids. Trimming stripped 3 bases from V and 2 bases from J, with 28 bases between. Germline lookup yields CDR1 LNHDA and CDR2 SQIVND (reference sequence). CDR3 coding DNA: TGTGCCAGTAGTATCCCCTTGCGCCTTAACCCCCTCGAACCTCAAGAGACCCAGTACTTC. Protein: CASSIPLRLNPLEPQETQYF. Full variable domain (remainder filled in from reference TRBV19 and TRBJ2-5): DGGITQSPKYLFRKEGQNVTLSCEQNLNHDAMYWYRQDPGQGLRLIYYSQIVNDFQKGDIAEGYSVSREKKESFPLTVTSAQKNPTAFYLCASSIPLRLNPLEPQETQYFGPGTRLLVL.

The gene calls are TRBV5-6 and TRBJ1-5; 7 nucleotides align to TRBD1. Germline V gene data show CDR1 as SGHDT and CDR2 as YYEEEE. V lost 0 bases to trimming and J lost 6 bases; unmatched junction nucleotides: 0. This CDR3 contains 13 residues. In DNA form, the CDR3 reads TGTGCCAGCAGCTTGGACAGGGGTCAGCCCCAGCATTTT. This translates into CASSLDRGQPQHF.

The chain uses TRBV5-5 and TRBJ2-2, with D perhaps TRBD1 or TRBD2 (6 bases each). V shed 1 base and J shed 3 bases, with 10 bases lying between them. The CDR3 is made up of 15 amino acids. Germline CDR1 is SGHKS and CDR2 is YYEKEE (reference sequence). CDR3 amino acids: CASSLWGADTGELFF. The CDR3 nucleotides are TGTGCCAGCAGCTTGTGGGGGGCCGACACCGGGGAGCTGTTTTTT.

As for this clone: Germline is not matched at one junction end, which may reflect a read error. The chain couples TRBV7-7 to TRBJ2-5; perhaps TRBD2 as D (5 bases). This CDR3 spans 15 amino acids. Germline values: CDR1 SSHAT, CDR2 FNYEAQ (reference sequence). The CDR3 reads CASSLFAGLQETQYF. CDR3 in DNA: TGTGCTAGCAGCTTATTTGCCGGACTTCAAGAGACCCAGTACTTC.

This chain joins TRBV6-5 and TRBJ2-7; the D is unclear. The CDR3 length is 13 residues. Trimming took 0 bases from V and 5 from J, leaving 8 bases between them. Per the germline V gene, CDR1 is MNHEY and CDR2 is SVGAGI. Here the CDR3 DNA reads TGTGCCAGCAGTTACTCGGGCCGAGACGAGCAGTACTTC. Protein product: CASSYSGRDEQYF.

V usage is TRBV7-2 and J usage is TRBJ1-6; 10 positions agree with TRBD1. The CDR3 spans 15 residues. With V trimmed by 4 bases and J by 5 bases, 2 bases remained unmatched. Per the germline V gene, CDR1 is SGHTA and CDR2 is FQGNSA. The CDR3 DNA sequence: TGTGCCAGCAGCTCTGACAGGGGGCATAATTCACCCCTCCACTTT. Amino acid sequence: CASSSDRGHNSPLHF.

The rearrangement joins TRBV7-9 to TRBJ1-3; D uncertain. Trimming stripped 4 bases from V and 1 base from J, with 14 bases between. Germline loops: CDR1 SEHNR, CDR2 FQNEAQ (reference sequence). This CDR3 comprises 16 residues. This CDR3 is CASSSMSSPSGNTIYF. The CDR3 region has the DNA TGTGCCAGCAGCTCTATGTCCAGCCCTTCTGGAAACACCATATATTTT.